Each of the 24 T cell receptor beta chains below was sequenced from the same sample in a study of T cells in localized non-small cell lung cancer. Profiled with immunoSEQ multiplex PCR; TCRdb holds only in-frame clones, not every one. Here the sample spans roughly 23,000 clones, 85% to 90% being singletons. Here the sequenced sample was peripheral blood, taken before any cancer treatment. Source of these receptors: a male donor at least 60 years old with stage I lung adenocarcinoma.

V is TRBV4-2 and J is TRBJ2-3, with TRBD1 matching over 8 bases. The germline V gene encodes CDR1 LGHNA and CDR2 YNFKEQ. CDR3 size: 16 residues. V trimming: 2 bases; J trimming: 3 bases; junction bases outside the gene matches: 7. The CDR3 nucleotides are TGTGCCAGCAGCCAAATTGGACAGGGTGGAACAGATACGCAGTATTTT. Translating it yields CASSQIGQGGTDTQYF.

CDR3 loop: CASSTYNEQFF. The CDR3, as DNA: TGTGCCAGTAGTACATACAATGAGCAGTTCTTC. V and J are TRBV19 and TRBJ2-1; D is undetermined. The germline gives CDR1 LNHDA, CDR2 SQIVND (reference sequence). The CDR3 runs to 11 residues. The germline V and J ends were trimmed by 4 bases and 4 bases, with 2 bases remaining between them.

This clone was found once. The chain links TRBV5-1 to TRBJ1-1; 9 bases line up with TRBD1. Germline loops: CDR1 SGHRS, CDR2 YFSETQ. Trimming removed 1 base from V and 10 bases from J; junction bases left unmatched: 14. This CDR3 spans 16 amino acids. The DNA for the CDR3 is TGCGCCAGCAGCTTGCAGCAGCCAGGACAGGGGTCGGGAGCTTTCTTT. Its translation is CASSLQQPGQGSGAFF.

A single count supports this clone. This chain links TRBV29-1 with TRBJ2-1, with TRBD2 identical over 7 bases. Germline V CDR1 and CDR2: SQVTM, ANQGSEA. The CDR3 length is 13 residues. V dropped 8 bases and J dropped 5; count of bases not matched to a gene: 9. CDR3 in DNA: TGCAGCCCTAAAGCGGGGCCTAACAATGAGCAGTTCTTC. It encodes CSPKAGPNNEQFF.

The chain carries TRBV7-2 and TRBJ2-1; D ambiguous. Looked up from germline, CDR1 is SGHTA and CDR2 is FQGNSA. Trimming took 1 base from V and 0 from J, leaving 10 bases between them. This CDR3 has 16 amino acids. The CDR3 DNA is TGTGCCAGCAGCTTAGTAGGCGCTTCCTCCTACAATGAGCAGTTCTTC. Translation gives CASSLVGASSYNEQFF.

The chain combines TRBV30 with TRBJ1-1; D may be TRBD1 (5 bases). The germline V gene has CDR1 GTSNPN and CDR2 SVGIG (reference sequence). Trimming cost V 3 bases and J 5 bases, with 22 bases left between them. The CDR3 has 16 residues. CDR3 sequence: CAWRRGGLLTRTEAFF. CDR3 nucleotide sequence: TGTGCCTGGAGGCGGGGGGGACTCCTAACAAGAACTGAAGCTTTCTTT.

J is TRBJ1-1 and V is TRBV28; 10 positions agree with TRBD1. Germline V gene data show CDR1 as MDHEN and CDR2 as SYDVKM. V gave up 5 bases and J gave up 1 base; unmatched junction bases: 10. This CDR3 contains 17 residues. DNA for the CDR3: TGTGCCAGCAGTCCCGACAGGGGGCATGGGGCGAACACTGAAGCTTTCTTT. Amino acids: CASSPDRGHGANTEAFF.

This chain joins TRBV9 and TRBJ2-1; the match to TRBD2 covers 7 bases. The CDR3 runs 16 residues. Germline V gene data show CDR1 as SGDLS and CDR2 as YYNGEE. V shed 0 bases, J shed 0 bases, and the junction held 3 bases outside the gene matches. In nucleotides, the CDR3 is TGTGCCAGCAGCGTAGCCCTAGCGGTCTCCTACAATGAGCAGTTCTTC. This encodes CASSVALAVSYNEQFF. Full variable domain (rest looked up from reference TRBV9 and TRBJ2-1): DSGVTQTPKHLITATGQRVTLRCSPRSGDLSVYWYQQSLDQGLQFLIQYYNGEERAKGNILERFSAQQFPDLHSELNLSSLELGDSALYFCASSVALAVSYNEQFFGPGTRLTVL.

This chain connects TRBV7-2 to TRBJ1-1; D gene unclear. The CDR3 extends over 13 amino acids. Between the trimmed V and J ends, which lost 1 base and 5 bases, there was a span of 8 bases. Germline-derived CDR1 and CDR2 are SGHTA and FQGNSA. The CDR3 nucleotides are TGTGCCAGCAGCTTAGGTGGGAGTACTGAAGCTTTCTTT. It encodes CASSLGGSTEAFF.

This chain links TRBV5-4 with TRBJ2-3; 14 bases agree with TRBD2. The CDR3 contains 16 residues. Germline V CDR1 and CDR2: SGHNT, YYREEE (reference sequence). With V trimmed by 4 bases and J by 4 bases, 5 bases remained unmatched. This chain's CDR3 is CASSGGLAGDPDTQYF. The CDR3 region has the DNA TGTGCCAGCAGCGGGGGACTAGCGGGAGACCCAGATACGCAGTATTTT.

The chain combines TRBV7-5 with TRBJ1-1; the DNA was not compared with TRBD1, the D call given in the table. TRBV7-5 is a pseudogene segment. The CDR3 is 16 amino acids. CDR3 DNA: TGTGCCAGAAGTTTCCATTGGACAGGGGGCCCGACTGAAGCTTTCTTT. This gives the protein CARSFHWTGGPTEAFF.

The rearrangement uses TRBV28 and TRBJ2-7; D may correspond to TRBD1 or TRBD2 (5 bases each). The CDR3 length is 15 residues. The V end lost 5 bases, the J end lost 7 bases, and 21 bases lay between the germline ends. Per germline, CDR1 MDHEN and CDR2 SYDVKM. CDR3 DNA: TGTGCCAGCAGTCTGATCGGGACCCCGGTAGGGGAGCAGTACTTC. It is translated as CASSLIGTPVGEQYF.

This sequence joins TRBV30 and TRBJ1-2, with a tentative D call TRBD1 (5 bases). The length of the CDR3 is 14 residues. In germline, CDR1 is GTSNPN, CDR2 SVGIG (reference sequence). The germline V and J ends were trimmed by 0 bases and 4 bases, with 12 bases remaining between them. The CDR3 DNA sequence: TGTGCCTGGAGTGTAGGCAGGGTACCCTATGGCTACACCTTC. Amino acid sequence: CAWSVGRVPYGYTF.

The chain employs TRBV14 and TRBJ1-1; 7 nucleotides agree with TRBD1. J gave up 6 bases and V 4 bases, and 5 bases lay outside the gene matches. From germline, CDR1 is SGHDN and CDR2 FVKESK. The CDR3 has 13 residues. The CDR3 DNA reads as TGTGCCAGCAGCCCGAGACAGGGCGCTGAAGCTTTCTTT. Protein sequence: CASSPRQGAEAFF.

This chain links TRBV15 with TRBJ2-4; 7 bases are a match to TRBD1. CDR3 length: 15 amino acids. CDR1 and CDR2 from the germline V gene are LNHNV and YYDKDF (reference sequence). V lost 1 base, J lost 6 bases, and 6 bases stayed unmatched. The CDR3 region has the DNA TGTGCCACCAGCAGAGTGACGGGACAGATAAACATTCAGTACTTC. The encoded protein is CATSRVTGQINIQYF.

CDR3 nucleotides: TGTGCCAGCAGTTTATGGGACAGGGGTCTGTTTTTT. It encodes CASSLWDRGLFF. The J gene is TRBJ1-4, the V gene TRBV28, with 9 positions matching TRBD1. The J segment lost 14 bases and the V segment lost 0 bases, leaving 1 base of the junction unmatched. The CDR3 loop spans 12 amino acids. Germline-derived CDR1 and CDR2 are MDHEN and SYDVKM. Supplemented by reference TRBV28 and TRBJ1-4, the full variable domain reads DVKVTQSSRYLVKRTGEKVFLECVQDMDHENMFWYRQDPGLGLRLIYFSYDVKMKEKGDIPEGYSVSREKKERFSLILESASTNQTSMYLCASSLWDRGLFFGSGTQLSVL.

CDR3 in amino acids: CASSQGAGGDLAKNIQYF. The CDR3 DNA follows: TGCGCCAGCAGCCAAGGGGCAGGGGGGGACCTGGCCAAAAACATTCAGTACTTC. The gene calls are TRBV4-3 and TRBJ2-4; D might be TRBD1 or TRBD2, each matching 7 bases. Germline V gene lookup returns CDR1 LGHNA and CDR2 YSLEER. The CDR3 covers 18 residues. V lost 1 base and J lost 1, with 17 bases in between.

CDR3 nucleotides: TGTGCCAGCAGCGAAAGCAGCAGGGGAGCTAATGAAAAACTGTTTTTT. Translating gives CASSESSRGANEKLFF. V gene TRBV9 combines with J gene TRBJ1-4, with TRBD1 as a possible D gene (6 bases). The V end was cut by 3 bases, the J end by 3 bases, with 15 bases between. This CDR3 has 16 residues. Germline CDR1 SGDLS, CDR2 YYNGEE.

This chain joins TRBV9 and TRBJ2-7; 7 nucleotides align to TRBD1. Germline V gene data show CDR1 as SGDLS and CDR2 as YYNGEE. The CDR3 is 16 amino acids. The V gene end was trimmed by 0 bases and the J gene end by 1 base; junction bases not matched to a gene: 7. The CDR3 region is CASSVARDSRSYEQYF. CDR3 bases: TGTGCCAGCAGCGTAGCACGGGACAGTCGATCCTACGAGCAGTACTTC.

The chain links TRBV4-2 to TRBJ1-6; no definite D call. CDR1 and CDR2 (germline): LGHNA, YNFKEQ. The CDR3 sequence is 15 residues long. V gave up 5 bases and J gave up 0 bases, with 8 bases separating them. The CDR3: CASSRESSYNSPLHF. In DNA form, the CDR3 reads TGTGCCAGCAGCAGAGAGAGCTCCTATAATTCACCCCTCCACTTT.

The rearrangement links TRBV11-2 to TRBJ2-1, with TRBD2 matching over 12 bases. CDR1 and CDR2 (germline): SGHAT, FQNNGV. The V and J ends lost 5 bases and 3 bases, in that order; junction bases with no gene match: 2. This CDR3 comprises 15 residues. CDR3 in DNA: TGTGCCAGCAGCCGGACTAGCGGGGACTACAATGAGCAGTTCTTC. Translated: CASSRTSGDYNEQFF.

The rearrangement uses TRBV5-6 and TRBJ2-1, with D unclear. The CDR3 totals 12 residues. V was pared by 5 bases and J by 10 bases, with 13 bases between. The germline gives CDR1 SGHDT, CDR2 YYEEEE. CDR3 region: CASSYWVSEQFF. The CDR3 DNA reads as TGTGCCAGCAGTTATTGGGTGTCAGAGCAGTTCTTC.

The CDR3 bases are TGCAGCGTTGTTCCAGCTCAAGAGACCCAGTACTTC. As protein: CSVVPAQETQYF. V usage is TRBV29-1 and J usage is TRBJ2-5; D gene ambiguous. Deletions cut 4 bases from V and 2 bases from J, with 8 bases between. CDR1 SQVTM and CDR2 ANQGSEA come from the germline V gene. This CDR3 comprises 12 residues.

This sequence joins TRBV28 and TRBJ1-1; no clear D. The CDR3 loop spans 14 amino acids. Looked up from germline, CDR1 is MDHEN and CDR2 is SYDVKM. The ends were cut back, 2 bases at V and 1 base at J, with 8 bases in the middle. The CDR3 DNA follows: TGTGCCAGCAGTTTACGAGTCGGGAACACTGAAGCTTTCTTT. Translated, it gives CASSLRVGNTEAFF. The full variable domain, with the rest looked up from reference TRBV28 and TRBJ1-1, is DVKVTQSSRYLVKRTGEKVFLECVQDMDHENMFWYRQDPGLGLRLIYFSYDVKMKEKGDIPEGYSVSREKKERFSLILESASTNQTSMYLCASSLRVGNTEAFFGQGTRLTVV.